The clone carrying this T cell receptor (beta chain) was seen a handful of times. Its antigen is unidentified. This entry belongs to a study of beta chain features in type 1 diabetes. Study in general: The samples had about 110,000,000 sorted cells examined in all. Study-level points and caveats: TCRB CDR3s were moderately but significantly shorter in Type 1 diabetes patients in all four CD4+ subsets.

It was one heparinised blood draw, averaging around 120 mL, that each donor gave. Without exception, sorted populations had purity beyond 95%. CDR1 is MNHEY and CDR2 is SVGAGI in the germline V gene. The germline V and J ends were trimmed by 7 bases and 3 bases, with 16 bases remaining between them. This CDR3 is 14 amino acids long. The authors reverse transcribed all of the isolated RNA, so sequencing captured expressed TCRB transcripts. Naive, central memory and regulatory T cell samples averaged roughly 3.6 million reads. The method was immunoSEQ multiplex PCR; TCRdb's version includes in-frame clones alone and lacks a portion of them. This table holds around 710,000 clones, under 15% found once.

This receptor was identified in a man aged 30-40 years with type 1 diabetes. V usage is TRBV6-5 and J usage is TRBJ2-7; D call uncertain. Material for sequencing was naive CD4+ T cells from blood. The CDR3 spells CASTRPGQFYEQYF. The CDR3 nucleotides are TGTGCCAGCACCCGACCGGGCCAATTCTACGAGCAGTACTTC.